The clone carrying this T cell receptor (beta chain) was recorded at least ten times. This sample is part of a study of T-cell memory formation after mild COVID-19. MiXCR was run by TCRdb on the 5' RACE reads, yielding one entry per CDR3 protein. The sample has about 320,000 distinct CDR3 sequences, 14% seen once. The CDR3 loop spans 15 amino acids. CDR1 and CDR2 (germline): SGHTA, FQGNSA. Germline trimming cut 5 bases from V and 5 bases from J; bases unmatched to any gene: 7. The TCR sequence derives from a man aged 18 to 29 who had mild COVID-19 (a few samples of this study predate the infection). Cell type and time point are not known. The V call is TRBV7-2, the J call TRBJ2-1; 9 nucleotides match TRBD2. The material sequenced was PBMCs or a T cell subset sorted from them (not recorded which). The CDR3 loop is CASSVSGGANNEQFF. CDR3 nucleotides: TGTGCCAGCAGCGTTAGCGGGGGAGCGAACAATGAGCAGTTCTTC.